One and the same sample provided the 10 T cell receptor beta chains below, sequenced in a study of blood T cell repertoires in COVID-19. Profiling relied on immunoSEQ multiplex PCR, and the TCRdb table lists in-frame clones only, not all of them. The sample records about 290,000 clones, about nine tenths being singletons. The sample comprised peripheral blood. The source is a woman in her twenties or thirties with COVID-19, enrolled during active disease.

V is TRBV5-4 and J is TRBJ1-2; D is unresolved. Trimming removed 1 base from V and 5 bases from J, with 9 bases in between. This CDR3 contains 13 residues. Germline V gene sequence: CDR1 SGHNT, CDR2 YYREEE (reference sequence). CDR3 sequence: CASSLRGSYGYTF. The CDR3 bases are TGTGCCAGCAGCTTGAGAGGGTCTTATGGCTACACCTTC.

This chain uses TRBV12-3 or TRBV12-4 with TRBJ1-3; the D is unclear. The CDR3 is 10 amino acids. Trimming removed 6 bases at V and 11 bases at J, with 8 bases between. CDR3 sequence reads: CASSRRAIYF. Written as DNA, the CDR3 is TGTGCCAGCAGCCGCCGGGCCATATATTTT.

The chain carries TRBV5-4 and TRBJ1-2; 7 positions match TRBD1. The germline V gene has CDR1 SGHNT and CDR2 YYREEE (reference sequence). The length of the CDR3 is 13 residues. V lost 2 bases, J lost 6 bases, and 4 bases stayed unmatched. The CDR3 reads CASSFRGRDGYTF. In nucleotides, the CDR3 is TGTGCCAGCAGCTTTAGGGGGCGAGATGGCTACACCTTC. The full variable domain, completed using reference TRBV5-4 and TRBJ1-2, is ETGVTQSPTHLIKTRGQQVTLRCSSQSGHNTVSWYQQALGQGPQFIFQYYREEENGRGNFPPRFSGLQFPNYSSELNVNALELDDSALYLCASSFRGRDGYTFGSGTRLTVV.

The V gene is TRBV5-1, the J gene TRBJ2-4, with 8 nucleotides matching TRBD2. The J segment lost 4 bases and the V segment lost 3 bases, leaving 3 bases of the junction unmatched. In germline, CDR1 is SGHRS, CDR2 YFSETQ. This CDR3 contains 14 residues. CDR3 protein: CASSSGTSKNIQYF. Written as DNA, the CDR3 is TGCGCCAGCAGCTCAGGGACTAGTAAAAACATTCAGTACTTC.

This rearrangement joins TRBV27 to TRBJ1-2; weak D call: TRBD1 (5 bases). The CDR3 extends over 16 amino acids. V shed 5 bases and J shed 3 bases, with 19 bases lying between them. Germline V CDR1 and CDR2: MNHEY, SMNVEV (reference sequence). CDR3 in amino acids: CASSLNPGLQHYGYTF. CDR3 DNA: TGTGCCAGCAGTCTAAACCCGGGACTCCAACACTATGGCTACACCTTC.

The V and J genes are TRBV7-2 and TRBJ1-5; a weak D match, TRBD1 (6 bases). Between the trimmed V and J ends, which lost 6 bases and 6 bases, there was a span of 15 bases. The germline V gene has CDR1 SGHTA and CDR2 FQGNSA. The CDR3 runs 14 residues. The CDR3 spells CASSYRVQGQPQHF. As DNA, the CDR3 is TGTGCCAGCAGTTACAGGGTTCAGGGTCAGCCCCAGCATTTT. Using reference TRBV7-2 and TRBJ1-5 for the parts outside the CDR3, the full variable domain is GAGVSQSPSNKVTEKGKDVELRCDPISGHTALYWYRQSLGQGLEFLIYFQGNSAPDKSGLPSDRFSAERTGGSVSTLTIQRTQQEDSAVYLCASSYRVQGQPQHFGDGTRLSIL.

The V call is TRBV2, the J call TRBJ2-1; TRBD2 aligns across 11 bases. The CDR3 loop spans 15 amino acids. V trimming: 6 bases; J trimming: 4 bases; junction bases outside the gene matches: 5. Germline V gives CDR1 SNHLY, CDR2 FYNNEI. The CDR3 bases are TGTGCCAGCAGGAGACTAGCGGGATTTTACAATGAGCAGTTCTTC. The encoded protein is CASRRLAGFYNEQFF.

The gene calls are TRBV6-5 and TRBJ1-3; 12 bases line up with TRBD1. This CDR3 region has 15 residues. Germline values: CDR1 MNHEY, CDR2 SVGAGI. Unmatched junction bases numbered 7, after V lost 5 bases and J lost 8 bases. CDR3 amino acids: CASSRRDRGRDTIYF. DNA of the CDR3: TGTGCCAGCAGTCGGAGGGACAGGGGGCGAGACACCATATATTTT.

The chain is built from TRBV3-1 (or the pseudogene TRBV3-2) and TRBJ1-5; possibly TRBD1 for D (5 bases). Trimming shortened V by 11 bases and J by 1 base, and 21 bases separated the two germline ends. Germline loops: CDR1 LGHDT, CDR2 YNNKEL (reference sequence). The CDR3 totals 16 residues. CDR3 sequence (DNA): TGTGCCGGCCGAGGGGAGGGTATCCCAAGCAATCAGCCCCAGCATTTT. Translated: CAGRGEGIPSNQPQHF.

V usage is TRBV5-1 and J usage is TRBJ1-1, with D possibly being TRBD1 (5 bases). Germline CDR1 reads SGHRS; CDR2 reads YFSETQ. Trimming took off 2 bases at V and 1 base at J, with 6 bases between the two ends. The CDR3 runs 13 residues. The CDR3 region has the DNA TGCGCCAGCAGCTTTCAGGGGAACACTGAAGCTTTCTTT. Amino acid sequence: CASSFQGNTEAFF.